These 2 T cell receptor beta chains were all obtained from the same sample, sequenced in a study of cytomegalovirus exposure and HLA in healthy donors. Both 60 Vbeta primers and 13 Jbeta primers went into the PCR. TCRdb's copy holds only in-frame clones and misses some; the assay was immunoSEQ multiplex PCR. The repertoire holds 280,000 or so clones, 80% to 90% seen once, with approximately 2.4% in the top ten. The sequenced material came from PBMCs. The receptors stem from a woman in her late teens or twenties in good health and CMV-seronegative.

This chain links TRBV18 with TRBJ2-7, with TRBD1 matching over 10 bases. The V gene end was trimmed by 6 bases and the J gene end by 2 bases; junction bases not matched to a gene: 7. CDR3 length: 15 amino acids. The germline V gene has CDR1 KGHSH and CDR2 LQKENI. In nucleotides, the CDR3 is TGTGCCAGCTCTCGAGGACAGGGGGTGGCCTACGAGCAGTACTTC. It translates to CASSRGQGVAYEQYF.

The rearrangement uses TRBV4-1 and TRBJ2-7; D is possibly TRBD1 (5 bases). From germline, CDR1 is MGHRA and CDR2 YSYEKL. This CDR3 contains 14 residues. V lost 0 bases and J 6 bases, leaving 12 bases between the germline ends. This CDR3 reads CASSQDSSRVEQYF. The CDR3 DNA follows: TGCGCCAGCAGCCAAGATTCGTCCAGGGTCGAGCAGTACTTC.